These 30 T cell receptor beta chains share one sample of origin, sequenced in a study of cytomegalovirus exposure and HLA in healthy donors. A multiplex PCR was run with 60 Vbeta primers and 13 Jbeta primers. Libraries were prepared by immunoSEQ multiplex PCR; TCRdb keeps only in-frame clonotypes and omits some of them. The sample has some 130,000 clones, nearly 85% seen once. The sequencing sample was made of PBMCs. Receptors were obtained from a boy aged 5-17 years in good health and CMV-seronegative.

This rearrangement joins TRBV19 to TRBJ2-1; 7 nucleotides match TRBD2. V shed 1 base, J shed 8 bases, and the junction held 5 bases outside the gene matches. Germline V gives CDR1 LNHDA, CDR2 SQIVND (reference sequence). The CDR3 is 14 residues long. CDR3 DNA sequence: TGTGCCAGTAGTATAGGAGGGAGGGCCGATGAGCAGTTCTTC. Translated: CASSIGGRADEQFF.

This clone was seen just once. The gene calls are TRBV29-1 and TRBJ2-2; 12 bases map to TRBD2. CDR3 length: 16 amino acids. Trimming removed 6 bases from V and 6 bases from J; junction bases left unmatched: 11. The germline gives CDR1 SQVTM, CDR2 ANQGSEA. CDR3 bases: TGCAGCGTACCTAAGACTAGCGGGAGCGACCCCGGGGAGCTGTTTTTT. It is translated as CSVPKTSGSDPGELFF.

The chain couples TRBV7-9 to TRBJ1-1; 7 bases agree with TRBD1. This CDR3 has 14 amino acids. Unmatched junction bases numbered 6, after V lost 5 bases and J lost 3 bases. CDR1 is SEHNR and CDR2 is FQNEAQ in the germline V gene (reference sequence). This chain's CDR3 is CASSMRQGDTEAFF. The CDR3 DNA is TGTGCCAGCAGCATGCGACAGGGAGACACTGAAGCTTTCTTT.

The CDR3 loop reads CATMATGTSGMSYLYEQYF. The DNA for the CDR3 is TGTGCCACGATGGCTACGGGGACTAGCGGGATGTCCTACCTATACGAGCAGTACTTC. The rearrangement uses TRBV6-4 and TRBJ2-7, with TRBD2 matching 13 bases. The CDR3 is 19 amino acids. With 10 bases clipped from V and 4 bases from J, the junction kept 22 bases outside the gene matches. Germline assignment: CDR1 MRHNA and CDR2 SNTAGT.

This rearrangement joins TRBV7-8 to TRBJ1-1, with unresolved D. Germline values: CDR1 SGHVS, CDR2 FQNEAQ. V was shortened by 1 base and J by 4 bases, with 7 bases between the two germline ends. The CDR3 has 13 residues. CDR3 sequence: CASSLVEGTEAFF. The CDR3 region has the DNA TGTGCCAGCAGCTTAGTAGAGGGCACTGAAGCTTTCTTT.

The rearrangement links TRBV14 to TRBJ2-3; no definite D call. This CDR3 has 14 amino acids. CDR1 and CDR2 (germline): SGHDN, FVKESK. Trimming took 4 bases from V and 9 from J, leaving 17 bases between them. The CDR3 is CASSRSAKSATQYF. DNA for the CDR3: TGTGCCAGCAGCCGTTCGGCGAAGAGCGCCACGCAGTATTTT.

The rearrangement joins TRBV28 to TRBJ1-1; D is unclear. The CDR3 runs to 14 residues. Germline V lookup: CDR1 MDHEN, CDR2 SYDVKM. Between the trimmed V and J ends, which lost 3 bases and 3 bases, there was a span of 11 bases. The CDR3 loop is CASSLRQLYTEAFF. The CDR3 DNA reads as TGTGCCAGCAGTTTGCGGCAGCTTTACACTGAAGCTTTCTTT.

The chain is built from TRBV14 and TRBJ1-1; TRBD1 might be the D (5 bases). CDR1 is SGHDN and CDR2 is FVKESK in the germline V gene. The CDR3 is 14 amino acids. Deletions cut 0 bases from V and 0 bases from J, with 5 bases between. CDR3 sequence (DNA): TGTGCCAGCAGCCAAGACAGGGTGAACACTGAAGCTTTCTTT. This sequence encodes CASSQDRVNTEAFF.

This clone was found once. CDR3 sequence (DNA): TGTGCCAGCAGTGAAACGGCCCCGGGTATTTACAATGAGCAGTTCTTC. Protein: CASSETAPGIYNEQFF. The chain links TRBV6-1 to TRBJ2-1, with unresolved D. The CDR3 has 16 amino acids. Germline assignment: CDR1 MNHNS and CDR2 SASEGT. The V and J ends lost 2 bases and 4 bases respectively, with 15 bases between them.

This clone was counted once. The genes are TRBV13 and TRBJ2-1; 11 nucleotides agree with TRBD1. Trimming removed 3 bases from V and 4 bases from J; junction bases left unmatched: 2. There are 15 residues in the CDR3. Germline values: CDR1 PRHDT, CDR2 FYEKMQ (reference sequence). The CDR3 loop is CASSFGTGGYNEQFF. The CDR3 bases are TGTGCCAGCAGCTTCGGGACAGGGGGATACAATGAGCAGTTCTTC.

This rearrangement joins TRBV9 to TRBJ2-5, with 9 bases fitting TRBD2. CDR3 length: 17 residues. Trimming removed 7 bases from V and 5 bases from J; junction bases left unmatched: 18. Germline V lookup: CDR1 SGDLS, CDR2 YYNGEE. The CDR3 coding sequence is TGTGCCAGCCCCACATGCCTAGGCGGGGGGGTCCGGGAGACCCAGTACTTC. Protein: CASPTCLGGGVRETQYF. The whole variable domain, remainder taken from reference TRBV9 and TRBJ2-5, is DSGVTQTPKHLITATGQRVTLRCSPRSGDLSVYWYQQSLDQGLQFLIQYYNGEERAKGNILERFSAQQFPDLHSELNLSSLELGDSALYFCASPTCLGGGVRETQYFGPGTRLLVL.

This clone occurred once. The J gene is TRBJ1-1, the V gene TRBV12-5, with 7 bases aligning to TRBD1. The length of the CDR3 is 15 residues. CDR1 LGHNT and CDR2 FRNRAP come from the germline V gene. V lost 3 bases, J lost 1 base, and 5 bases stayed unmatched. Written as DNA, the CDR3 is TGTGCTAGTGGTTTTTCGACAGGGTCGAACACTGAAGCTTTCTTT. Translating it yields CASGFSTGSNTEAFF. Full variable domain (remainder filled in from reference TRBV12-5 and TRBJ1-1): DARVTQTPRHKVTEMGQEVTMRCQPILGHNTVFWYRQTMMQGLELLAYFRNRAPLDDSGMPKDRFSAEMPDATLATLKIQPSEPRDSAVYFCASGFSTGSNTEAFFGQGTRLTVV.

The chain carries TRBV19 and TRBJ2-2, with 9 bases fitting TRBD2. This CDR3 is 15 amino acids long. V was pared by 3 bases and J by 4 bases, with 3 bases of the junction left unmatched. Germline lookup yields CDR1 LNHDA and CDR2 SQIVND (reference sequence). CDR3 loop: CASSMGAGGTGELFF. The CDR3 DNA sequence: TGTGCCAGTAGTATGGGAGCGGGAGGCACCGGGGAGCTGTTTTTT. Filled out from reference TRBV19 and TRBJ2-2, the complete variable domain reads DGGITQSPKYLFRKEGQNVTLSCEQNLNHDAMYWYRQDPGQGLRLIYYSQIVNDFQKGDIAEGYSVSREKKESFPLTVTSAQKNPTAFYLCASSMGAGGTGELFFGEGSRLTVL.

The gene calls are TRBV6-5 and TRBJ2-7, with 10 bases aligning to TRBD1. This CDR3 has 14 amino acids. Unmatched junction bases numbered 6, after V lost 4 bases and J lost 6 bases. Germline V lookup: CDR1 MNHEY, CDR2 SVGAGI. CDR3 nucleotides: TGTGCCAGCAGTTGGTCCGGGACAGGGGTCGAGCAGTACTTC. Translated, it gives CASSWSGTGVEQYF.

This clone was seen more than once but under ten times. The rearrangement joins TRBV5-6 to TRBJ2-7; 10 bases align to TRBD1. This CDR3 region has 15 residues. The germline gives CDR1 SGHDT, CDR2 YYEEEE. V lost 3 bases, J lost 3 bases, and 6 bases stayed unmatched. CDR3 sequence: CASSSAGDRGYEQYF. The DNA of the CDR3 is TGTGCCAGCAGCTCGGCTGGGGACAGGGGCTACGAGCAGTACTTC.

The V and J genes are TRBV27 and TRBJ1-5; D ambiguous. The CDR3 has 15 amino acids. Germline loops: CDR1 MNHEY, CDR2 SMNVEV (reference sequence). The V end lost 1 base, the J end lost 0 bases, and 7 bases lay between the germline ends. CDR3 sequence reads: CASSLFSGSNQPQHF. In nucleotides, the CDR3 is TGTGCCAGCAGTTTATTTTCGGGTAGCAATCAGCCCCAGCATTTT.

The rearrangement joins TRBV4-1 to TRBJ2-7; 9 nucleotides align to TRBD2. The V and J ends lost 4 bases and 7 bases, in that order; junction bases with no gene match: 14. The germline V gene has CDR1 MGHRA and CDR2 YSYEKL. The CDR3 runs to 16 residues. In nucleotides, the CDR3 is TGCGCCAGCAGCCGAGAACCCGGGACTAGCTTTTTGGAGCAGTACTTC. Translating gives CASSREPGTSFLEQYF.

The rearrangement uses TRBV4-1 and TRBJ1-2, with D unresolved. Trimming stripped 0 bases from V and 0 bases from J, with 8 bases between. The germline CDR1 and CDR2 sequences are MGHRA and YSYEKL. This CDR3 has 15 residues. DNA of the CDR3: TGCGCCAGCAGCCAAGATCCCCAGACTAACTATGGCTACACCTTC. Translated, it gives CASSQDPQTNYGYTF.

This clone has only one observation. The V and J genes are TRBV10-3 and TRBJ2-1, with 10 positions matching TRBD2. V was clipped by 5 bases and J by 4 bases; unmatched bases: 8. The CDR3 is 16 amino acids. Germline V gives CDR1 ENHRY, CDR2 SYGVKD. Here the CDR3 reads CAISKEREGPYNEQFF. CDR3 DNA sequence: TGTGCCATCAGTAAGGAGCGGGAGGGCCCGTACAATGAGCAGTTCTTC.

The J gene is TRBJ1-2, the V gene TRBV9; D remains ambiguous. The CDR3 totals 14 residues. The V gene lost 0 bases and the J gene lost 0 bases, with 6 bases spanning the gap. Germline assignment: CDR1 SGDLS and CDR2 YYNGEE. CDR3 in amino acids: CASSVGGANYGYTF. The CDR3 region has the DNA TGTGCCAGCAGCGTAGGGGGAGCTAACTATGGCTACACCTTC.

J is TRBJ2-2 and V is TRBV29-1, with D possibly TRBD1 on 6 matching bases. Between the trimmed V and J ends, which lost 4 bases and 1 base, there was a span of 13 bases. Per germline, CDR1 SQVTM and CDR2 ANQGSEA. The CDR3 contains 15 residues. The CDR3 bases are TGCAGCGTTGCCCTCCAGACAGGGAACACCGGGGAGCTGTTTTTT. Protein: CSVALQTGNTGELFF.

V is TRBV15 and J is TRBJ2-1; maybe TRBD2 (5 bases). The CDR3 is 15 residues long. Germline CDR1 and CDR2: LNHNV and YYDKDF (reference sequence). With 5 bases removed from V and 8 bases from J, the gap between germline ends came to 19 bases. The CDR3 DNA reads as TGTGCCACCAGCCTACCTAAATCCGGGGTTGATGAGCAGTTCTTC. Encoded protein: CATSLPKSGVDEQFF.

V gene TRBV2 combines with J gene TRBJ2-7, with TRBD1 matching over 12 bases. Germline V CDR1 and CDR2: SNHLY, FYNNEI. The CDR3 covers 16 residues. V dropped 5 bases and J dropped 5; count of bases not matched to a gene: 10. The CDR3 coding sequence is TGTGCCAGCAGTTCCCCCGGGACAGGGGGCACCCACGAGCAGTACTTC. Protein product: CASSSPGTGGTHEQYF.

The chain employs TRBV5-4 and TRBJ2-1, with D tentatively TRBD2 (5 bases). This CDR3 spans 17 amino acids. V lost 7 bases, J lost 9 bases, and 29 bases lay in between. The germline V gene encodes CDR1 SGHNT and CDR2 YYREEE (reference sequence). The CDR3: CASRGIPSRSEKIEQFF. The CDR3 bases are TGTGCCAGCCGTGGCATCCCTAGCCGTTCTGAGAAGATTGAGCAGTTCTTC.

This clone was counted a single time. The chain couples TRBV2 to TRBJ1-1, with unresolved D. V gave up 2 bases and J gave up 0 bases, with 10 bases separating them. Germline assignment: CDR1 SNHLY and CDR2 FYNNEI. CDR3 length: 15 amino acids. CDR3 sequence reads: CASSESKILNTEAFF. CDR3 sequence (DNA): TGTGCCAGCAGTGAATCTAAGATATTGAACACTGAAGCTTTCTTT. The full variable domain, rest sourced from reference TRBV2 and TRBJ1-1, is EPEVTQTPSHQVTQMGQEVILRCVPISNHLYFYWYRQILGQKVEFLVSFYNNEISEKSEIFDDQFSVERPDGSNFTLKIRSTKLEDSAMYFCASSESKILNTEAFFGQGTRLTVV.

The rearrangement uses TRBV6-1 and TRBJ2-1; 9 nucleotides line up with TRBD2. CDR1 and CDR2 (germline): MNHNS, SASEGT. This CDR3 contains 16 residues. V shed 1 base, J shed 1 base, and the junction held 2 bases outside the gene matches. The CDR3: CASSEVAGVSYNEQFF. The CDR3 coding sequence is TGTGCCAGCAGTGAAGTAGCGGGAGTGTCCTACAATGAGCAGTTCTTC.

This clone was picked up a small number of times. The chain joins TRBV18 to TRBJ2-7; 9 bases match TRBD2. The junction had 4 bases not matched to a gene; V was cut back by 0 bases and J by 1 base. The CDR3 sequence is 16 residues long. CDR1 is KGHSH, CDR2 LQKENI, per germline. The CDR3 DNA is TGTGCCAGCTCACCACCTGGGCTAGCGGGGTCCTACGAGCAGTACTTC. Its translation is CASSPPGLAGSYEQYF.

This chain joins TRBV6-5 and TRBJ2-7; 12 nucleotides match TRBD2. The germline gives CDR1 MNHEY, CDR2 SVGAGI. V trimming: 5 bases; J trimming: 4 bases; junction bases outside the gene matches: 3. The CDR3 sequence is 14 residues long. CDR3 sequence: CASSTTSGRYEQYF. DNA for the CDR3: TGTGCCAGCAGTACTACTAGCGGGAGGTACGAGCAGTACTTC.

This clone showed up just a few times. This sequence joins TRBV5-1 and TRBJ2-1, with D unclear. The CDR3 consists of 13 residues. V was pared by 0 bases and J by 5 bases, with 6 bases between. Germline V gives CDR1 SGHRS, CDR2 YFSETQ. In DNA form, the CDR3 reads TGCGCCAGCAGCTTGGGAACAAACAATGAGCAGTTCTTC. Its translation is CASSLGTNNEQFF.

The chain combines TRBV6-5 with TRBJ1-1; D perhaps matches TRBD1 (5 bases). Looked up from germline, CDR1 is MNHEY and CDR2 is SVGAGI. This CDR3 has 13 amino acids. V was clipped by 6 bases and J by 3 bases, with 11 bases between them. The CDR3 region is CASREGGDTEAFF. Written as DNA, the CDR3 is TGTGCCAGCAGAGAAGGAGGGGACACTGAAGCTTTCTTT.